These T cell receptor beta chains were read from a single sample in a study of T cell responses to AZD1222 COVID-19 vaccine. Some clones are missing from TCRdb's copy, which holds only in-frame ones; the method was immunoSEQ multiplex PCR. The sample lists about 63,000 clones; 85% were seen once. Sequencing was performed on peripheral blood, taken on day 0 of AZD1222 vaccination. The receptor source for this set is an adult in good health. CDR3s include the opening cysteine and the closing phenylalanine or tryptophan. The order of the fields is D gene, V gene, J gene, CDR3 length, clone size, CDR3 protein, CDR3 DNA. A D gene is named only where the DNA matches it firmly. Clone size, where shown, is once, few, many, or a class for clones that have expanded.

>TRBD1|TRBV5-5|TRBJ1-2|16|.
CASNLAGQGGGSGYTF
TGTGCCAGCAACCTTGCGGGACAGGGGGGAGGGAGTGGCTACACCTTC
>.|TRBV6-4|TRBJ1-2|14|.
CASSPSPAAYGYTF
TGTGCCAGCAGCCCTTCCCCGGCGGCGTATGGCTACACCTTC
>.|TRBV19|TRBJ1-1|15|.
CASSAGLTGNTEAFF
TGTGCCAGTAGTGCCGGCCTCACCGGGAACACTGAAGCTTTCTTT
>.|TRBV7-7|TRBJ2-2|16|.
CASSLAGGRDPGELFF
TGTGCTAGCAGCTTAGCCGGAGGCAGGGACCCCGGGGAGCTGTTTTTT
>.|TRBV7-2|TRBJ1-4|15|.
CASSLAGGFGEKLFF
TGTGCCAGCAGCTTAGCCGGGGGCTTCGGTGAAAAACTGTTTTTT
>TRBD1|TRBV4-1|TRBJ1-2|16|.
CASSMGTGGNREGYTF
TGCGCCAGCAGCATGGGGACAGGGGGCAATAGGGAAGGCTACACCTTC
>.|TRBV5-1|TRBJ2-1|15|.
CASSLSGTNYNEQFF
TGCGCCAGCAGCTTGTCAGGGACCAACTACAATGAGCAGTTCTTC
>.|TRBV7-2|TRBJ2-6|18|.
CASSPWAGGLTGANVLTF
TGTGCCAGCAGCCCCTGGGCAGGGGGACTGACTGGGGCCAACGTCCTGACTTTC
>TRBD1|TRBV5-1|TRBJ1-6|14|.
CASSLRQGGSPLHF
TGCGCCAGCAGCTTGAGACAGGGAGGTTCACCCCTCCACTTT
>TRBD1|TRBV4-1|TRBJ2-1|16|.
CASSQPGQGTYNEQFF
TGCGCCAGCAGCCAGCCGGGACAGGGGACCTACAATGAGCAGTTCTTC
>.|TRBV12-3/TRBV12-4|TRBJ1-1|13|.
CASSLTKNTEAFF
TGTGCCAGCAGTTTAACAAAGAACACTGAAGCTTTCTTT
>.|TRBV30|TRBJ2-7|13|.
CAWSAGNTYEQYF
TGTGCCTGGAGTGCGGGAAATACCTACGAGCAGTACTTC
>.|TRBV18|TRBJ1-3|16|.
CASSPKDGGSGNTIYF
TGTGCCAGCTCACCAAAGGACGGTGGCTCTGGAAACACCATATATTTT
>.|TRBV24-1|TRBJ2-1|14|.
CATSDPGGYNEQFF
TGTGCCACCAGTGATCCTGGGGGATACAATGAGCAGTTCTTC
>.|TRBV6-5|TRBJ1-1|12|.
CATEGGYAEAFF
TGTGCTACCGAGGGGGGGTACGCTGAAGCTTTCTTT
>.|TRBV5-4|TRBJ2-7|11|once
CASSSNYEQYF
TGTGCCAGCAGCTCCAACTACGAGCAGTACTTC
>.|TRBV3-1/TRBV3-2|TRBJ1-5|15|.
CASSLGVGGNQPQHF
TGTGCCAGCAGCTTGGGGGTAGGGGGCAATCAGCCCCAGCATTTT
>.|TRBV7-3|TRBJ1-2|13|once
CASSLRSNYGYTF
TGTGCCAGCAGCTTGCGGAGTAACTATGGCTACACCTTC
>.|TRBV5-1|TRBJ1-6|14|.
CASSWGRDNSPLHF
TGCGCCAGCAGCTGGGGACGAGATAATTCACCCCTCCACTTT
>.|TRBV27|TRBJ2-3|11|.
CASRERARWYF
TGTGCCAGCAGAGAACGAGCCCGGTGGTATTTT
>.|TRBV19|TRBJ1-1|16|.
CASSRPGVGGNTEAFF
TGTGCCAGTAGTCGCCCGGGGGTTGGGGGGAACACTGAAGCTTTCTTT
>.|TRBV6-5|TRBJ1-5|15|.
CASSFAGGIDQPQHF
TGTGCCAGCAGTTTCGCTGGGGGGATAGATCAGCCCCAGCATTTT
>TRBD1|TRBV19|TRBJ1-5|15|.
CASIPDRGANQPQHF
TGTGCCAGTATTCCGGACAGGGGGGCTAATCAGCCCCAGCATTTT
>.|TRBV5-5|TRBJ2-7|14|.
CASSLDVFSYEQYF
TGTGCCAGCAGCTTGGATGTCTTCTCCTACGAGCAGTACTTC
>.|TRBV7-2|TRBJ1-2|15|.
CASSFFGGANYGYTF
TGTGCCAGCAGCTTTTTTGGGGGAGCTAACTATGGCTACACCTTC
>.|TRBV6-6|TRBJ1-5|15|once
CASSQIGGGHQPQHF
TGTGCCAGCAGCCAAATCGGGGGGGGACATCAGCCCCAGCATTTT
>TRBD1|TRBV16|TRBJ2-1|15|.
CASRVDRGIYNEQFF
TGTGCCAGCAGAGTGGACAGGGGGATATACAATGAGCAGTTCTTC
>TRBD1|TRBV19|TRBJ1-1|15|.
CASSIYRGPGTEAFF
TGTGCCAGTAGTATATACAGGGGCCCAGGCACTGAAGCTTTCTTT
>.|TRBV9|TRBJ1-2|14|.
CASSTQGLDYGYTF
TGTGCCAGCAGCACACAGGGATTGGACTATGGCTACACCTTC
>.|TRBV28|TRBJ1-3|14|once
CASSSLLIGNTIYF
TGTGCCAGCAGTTCCCTTTTAATCGGAAACACCATATATTTT
>.|TRBV11-1|TRBJ2-1|13|once
CASSWRVYNEQFF
TGTGCCAGCAGCTGGCGGGTCTACAATGAGCAGTTCTTC
>.|TRBV7-8|TRBJ1-4|14|.
CASSLSATNEKLFF
TGTGCCAGCAGCTTGTCCGCAACTAATGAAAAACTGTTTTTT
>TRBD1|TRBV7-2|TRBJ1-2|13|.
CASSPDRVYGYTF
TGTGCCAGCAGCCCTGACAGGGTGTATGGCTACACCTTC
>.|TRBV24-1|TRBJ1-5|13|.
CATSEQDRQPQHF
TGTGCCACCAGTGAGCAGGATAGACAGCCCCAGCATTTT
>.|TRBV3-1/TRBV3-2|TRBJ1-2|14|.
CASSQGHVNYGYTF
TGTGCCAGCAGCCAAGGACATGTAAACTATGGCTACACCTTC
>.|TRBV21-1|TRBJ2-7|15|.
CASSKRAGSSYEQYF
TGTGCCAGCAGCAAACGGGCAGGGAGCTCCTACGAGCAGTACTTC
>.|TRBV7-8|TRBJ2-2|14|.
CASRVGRATGELFF
TGTGCCAGCCGGGTCGGAAGGGCCACCGGGGAGCTGTTTTTT
>TRBD1|TRBV5-1|TRBJ1-2|14|.
CASSLGDSLQGYTF
TGCGCCAGCAGCTTGGGGGACAGCTTACAGGGCTACACCTTC
>TRBD1|TRBV2|TRBJ1-1|16|.
CASSRDRGSFDTEAFF
TGTGCCAGCAGTCGGGACAGGGGATCTTTCGACACTGAAGCTTTCTTT
>TRBD1|TRBV28|TRBJ1-5|14|.
CASSLPGGHQPQHF
TGTGCCAGCAGTCTTCCAGGGGGACATCAGCCCCAGCATTTT
>.|TRBV5-6|TRBJ1-2|13|.
CASGNRAVYGYTF
TGTGCCAGCGGCAACAGGGCGGTCTATGGCTACACCTTC
>TRBD1|TRBV9|TRBJ1-1|17|.
CASSKEGTGRKDTEAFF
TGTGCCAGCAGCAAAGAAGGGACAGGGCGTAAGGACACTGAAGCTTTCTTT